The present T cell receptor beta chain was sequenced within a study of vaccination effects on CD4 cells after COVID-19. This clone was counted a few times. Its antigen is not identified. Antigen-specific CD4+ T cells were first expanded with viral peptide pools by the ViraFEST assay and only then sequenced. CD4+ T cell isolation took place after 10 days of culture. Each vaccine recipient was nucleocapsid antibody negative and had no prior SARS-CoV-2 infection. The repertoire was sequenced with immunoSEQ multiplex PCR; TCRdb's copy has only in-frame clones and lacks some. The data hold tens of thousands of clones, with around 76% observed a single time. CDR3 length: 16 residues. J was trimmed by 4 bases and V by 5 bases; bases with no gene match: 12. CDR1 and CDR2 from the germline V gene are SGHRS and YFSETQ.

The sample in question was CD4+ T cells from PBMCs cultured with HCoV-OC43 spike peptides, obtained before COVID-19 vaccination. The subset was: HCoV-OC43 spike overlapping peptide pool stimulation. V usage is TRBV5-1 and J usage is TRBJ1-1; 9 bases line up with TRBD1. The sequence was obtained from a human donor who received a COVID-19 vaccine. CDR3: CASSWAGATGGTEAFF. CDR3 nucleotide sequence: TGCGCCAGCAGTTGGGCGGGTGCGACAGGGGGCACTGAAGCTTTCTTT.